Described below is a single T cell receptor beta chain sequence and its context. Its antigen is unidentified. The sample originates from a study of cytomegalovirus exposure and HLA in healthy donors. Turning to the study itself: Roughly 80 million unique TCRs from HLA-typed donors were held in an early data release.

The CDR3 loop spans 15 amino acids. The ends were cut back, 5 bases at V and 4 bases at J, with 14 bases in the middle. CDR1 and CDR2 (germline): LNHNV, YYDKDF (reference sequence). Study-level results: Reports described diagnosis of cytomegalovirus status by the classifier as highly specific and sensitive.

The PCR ran on 60 Vbeta and 13 Jbeta primers. Sequenced by immunoSEQ multiplex PCR; TCRdb stores in-frame clones only, minus some. The table lists 120,000 or so clones, about four fifths of them singletons. The V and J genes are TRBV15 and TRBJ1-4; tentative D call: TRBD1 (5 bases). The sequence derives from a female donor in good health and CMV-seropositive. Specimen: PBMCs. Written as DNA, the CDR3 is TGTGCCACCAGCCGTAACCGGGACTTTAATGAAAAACTGTTTTTT. This encodes CATSRNRDFNEKLFF.